One T cell receptor beta chain is described in this entry. This clonotype was observed many times. Its antigen remains unidentified. No base qualities exist here, and no much larger clone lies one base off it. These data are taken from a study of identical twins (dated by TCRdb to about 2016). As for the study more broadly: The study deep-sequenced TCR alpha and beta repertoires from monozygotic twins, unrelated adults of various ages and cord blood to test whether fetal clonotypes persist. To rule out contamination, the twin experiments were replicated at different times with different library preparation protocols.

Every donor in the study was a healthy Caucasian. Three pairs of female monozygotic twins, all aged 18 to 29 years, were included in the twin cohort. Miltenyi CD45RO+ enrichment and human naive T-cell isolation kits were used to isolate memory (CD45RO+) and naive T cells from PBMC. Libraries were constructed by 5' RACE. Sequencing relied on an Illumina HiSeq 2000. A universal primer binding site was added through template switching, and the final cDNA carried a unique molecular identifier so that TCR cDNA molecules could be counted accurately. Specific primers in the conserved constant-segment region were used to synthesize first-strand cDNA for the TCR alpha and beta chains. Each cDNA library was double barcoded, with a SMART-Mk sample barcode plus Illumina barcodes, to control for contamination. TruSeq adapter sequences along with Illumina sample barcodes were introduced in two successive PCR steps. TCR alpha and beta cDNA libraries were sequenced on the Illumina HiSeq platform with custom primers. Per the original workflow: Raw reads were processed with MiGEC to extract unique molecular identifiers, and MiXCR was used to determine CDR3 positions. For each individual, recombination models were inferred using an EM algorithm with the repgenHMM and IGoR tools. The analysis of shared clonotypes was done with the tcR package in R, with sharing normalized by the product of cloneset sizes. To study raw recombination free of thymic and clonal selection effects, out-of-frame nonproductive sequences were analyzed. TCRdb ran its own pipeline on the public reads, namely fastp trimming at Q25 and MiXCR clone calling, and kept in-frame beta chains. Every distinct CDR3 protein forms one entry, paired with its most common genes and DNA. The authors' filters were not applied to this entry. The sample has about 240,000 distinct CDR3 sequences on record, more than 9.5% of them singletons. The ten largest clones capture roughly 4.2% of the sample.

General findings and caveats noted by the study authors: Because the same donors could not be followed over many years, conclusions were based on cross-sectional statistical analysis. Recombination models systematically underestimated out-of-frame TCR alpha sharing in monozygotic twins but agreed with sharing between unrelated individuals. In beta out-of-frame sequences, excess twin sharing was weaker, because having fewer shared sequences lowered the signal-to-noise ratio. Abundant cord blood beta clonotypes had fewer insertions, young adult naive repertoires showed a similar but weaker trend, and memory repertoires showed no such trend. Compared with coincidental sharing between unrelated individuals, out-of-frame TCR alpha sequences shared between twins had an excess of sequences with low generation probability. Zero-insertion analyses could be partly confounded by invariant T cells such as MAIT and iNKT, although diverse VJ usage argued against such confounding for most clonotypes.

The trim is 11 bases for V and 0 bases for J, with a gap of 9 bases between the germline ends. The germline V gene yields MDHEN for CDR1 and SYDVKM for CDR2. Taken from cysteine to phenylalanine, the CDR3 has 12 residues. Just the 36-base CDR3 DNA is kept, in frame starting at base 1. In addition, the sample was reused for a study of yellow fever vaccine responses in identical twins. According to the second study: The T cell response to vaccination in identical twins was reported by the authors to appear partly convergent and partly personalized. In identical twins, the study followed T cell clones that responded to the vaccine with precision.

The TCR originated in a woman between 18 and 29 years old in good health. The sequence links TRBV28 to TRBJ2-3; TRBD1 could be the D gene, as 5 bases match. The sequencing input was memory (CD45RO+) T cells sorted from blood. According to the study, the label for this sample's cell subset or site signals: CD45RO+ enriched T cells. The nucleotide sequence is given as TGTGCCGGGGCAGGGAGCACAGATACGCAGTATTTT. Its translation is CAGAGSTDTQYF.